A selection of T cell receptor beta chains follows, all from one sample in a study of T cell changes during pregnancy in multiple sclerosis. Assay: immunoSEQ multiplex PCR; the TCRdb copy retains only in-frame clones and omits some. Of approximately 92,000 clones listed, over 85% are singletons. The sequences come from peripheral blood, collected after pregnancy. The receptors here all came from a female donor with multiple sclerosis, enrolled in a pregnancy study. Both conserved end residues are part of each CDR3. The order of the fields is D gene, clone size, V gene, J gene, CDR3 protein, CDR3 DNA. D genes are given only for firm matches. The size of a clone is reported for some rows only, either as once, few or many, or as a class for expanded clones.

>NA|NA|TRBV11-2|TRBJ2-7
CASSLDPAASSYEQYF
TGTGCCAGCAGCTTAGACCCAGCGGCGAGCTCCTACGAGCAGTACTTC
>TRBD1|once|TRBV7-3|TRBJ2-1
CASASSPGTAYYNEQFF
TGTGCCAGCGCTTCCTCGCCCGGGACAGCCTATTACAATGAGCAGTTCTTC
>TRBD1|NA|TRBV19|TRBJ2-7
CASSILDRGSYEQYF
TGTGCCAGTAGTATCCTCGACAGGGGGTCCTACGAGCAGTACTTC
>TRBD1|NA|TRBV6-5|TRBJ2-7
CASTPGAGGIYEQYF
TGTGCCAGCACCCCAGGGGCAGGGGGCATCTACGAGCAGTACTTC
>TRBD2|NA|TRBV7-6|TRBJ2-1
CASSSLSGSYNEQFF
TGTGCCAGCAGCTCTCTTAGCGGGAGTTACAATGAGCAGTTCTTC
>TRBD2|NA|TRBV7-9|TRBJ2-3
CASSLANTGTITDTQYF
TGTGCCAGCAGCTTAGCAAATACCGGGACTATCACAGATACGCAGTATTTT
>TRBD1|NA|TRBV19|TRBJ1-2
CASTGTDYGYTF
TGTGCCAGTACCGGGACAGATTATGGCTACACCTTC
>TRBD1|NA|TRBV15|TRBJ2-5
CATSVGQGRETQYF
TGTGCCACCAGCGTCGGACAGGGTAGAGAGACCCAGTACTTC
>NA|NA|TRBV12-5|TRBJ2-7
CASGLVYSYEQYF
TGTGCTAGTGGTTTGGTGTACAGCTACGAGCAGTACTTC
>TRBD2|NA|TRBV29-1|TRBJ2-1
CSVDVAGGPVSNEQFF
TGCAGCGTTGACGTTGCGGGAGGGCCAGTTAGCAATGAGCAGTTCTTC
>TRBD2|NA|TRBV19|TRBJ2-7
CASSMTSGVEQYF
TGTGCCAGTAGTATGACTAGCGGGGTCGAGCAGTACTTC
>NA|NA|TRBV2|TRBJ2-1
CASSTGQGHYNEQFF
TGTGCCAGCAGTACCGGGCAGGGCCACTACAATGAGCAGTTCTTC
>NA|NA|TRBV18|TRBJ2-5
CASSSDAGSQETQYF
TGTGCCAGCTCATCAGATGCCGGGTCCCAAGAGACCCAGTACTTC
>TRBD1|NA|TRBV19|TRBJ1-5
CASSPDRVQPQHF
TGTGCCAGTAGTCCAGACAGGGTTCAGCCCCAGCATTTT
>NA|NA|TRBV6-5|TRBJ2-7
CASSLGGLSSYEQYF
TGTGCCAGCAGCCTGGGGGGACTTAGCTCCTACGAGCAGTACTTC
>TRBD1|NA|TRBV5-4|TRBJ2-1
CASSGGTGGLHEQFF
TGTGCCAGCAGCGGAGGGACAGGGGGTTTGCATGAGCAGTTCTTC
>NA|NA|TRBV7-9|TRBJ2-3
CASSLGILVTDTQYF
TGTGCCAGCAGCTTAGGAATCTTAGTCACAGATACGCAGTATTTT
>NA|NA|TRBV11-2|TRBJ1-1
CASRPLSGSTEAFF
TGTGCCAGCAGACCCCTTAGCGGCTCCACTGAAGCTTTCTTT
>TRBD2|NA|TRBV7-2|TRBJ2-7
CASSPAGTSPYEQYF
TGTGCCAGCAGCCCTGCCGGGACTAGTCCCTACGAGCAGTACTTC
>NA|NA|TRBV4-1|TRBJ1-4
CASSAGPSEKLFF
TGCGCCAGCAGCGCAGGGCCAAGCGAAAAACTGTTTTTT
>NA|NA|TRBV19|TRBJ2-2
CASSSDGRRPGELFF
TGTGCCAGTAGTAGTGACGGGAGACGGCCCGGGGAGCTGTTTTTT
>TRBD1|NA|TRBV30|TRBJ1-2
CVPTGTGELGYTF
TGTGTCCCGACCGGGACAGGGGAACTTGGCTACACCTTC
>NA|NA|TRBV29-1|TRBJ2-3
CSVDPGLLTDTQYF
TGCAGCGTTGATCCGGGACTCCTCACAGATACGCAGTATTTT
>TRBD2|NA|TRBV6-1|TRBJ2-3
CASSVGTSGRVMGTQYF
TGTGCCAGCAGTGTGGGGACTAGCGGGAGGGTCATGGGTACGCAGTATTTT
>NA|NA|TRBV2|TRBJ2-4
CASSGLRREANIQYF
TGTGCCAGCAGCGGCTTGAGGAGGGAAGCAAACATTCAGTACTTC
>NA|NA|TRBV21-1|TRBJ2-1
CASTPGGGRAPNEQFF
TGTGCCAGCACCCCGGGCGGCGGGAGGGCCCCCAATGAGCAGTTCTTC
>TRBD1|NA|TRBV11-2|TRBJ1-1
CASSLVLGTGGAGTEAFF
TGTGCCAGCAGCTTAGTATTGGGGACAGGGGGGGCGGGGACTGAAGCTTTCTTT
>NA|NA|TRBV30|TRBJ2-7
CAWTGVGEQYF
TGTGCCTGGACAGGGGTGGGCGAGCAGTACTTC
>NA|NA|TRBV4-3|TRBJ2-7
CASSLRTAGSYEQYF
TGCGCCAGCAGCCTACGGACAGCAGGCTCCTACGAGCAGTACTTC
>TRBD1|NA|TRBV18|TRBJ1-2
CASSPLNRPGGNYGYTF
TGTGCCAGCTCACCCCTAAACAGACCAGGGGGCAACTATGGCTACACCTTC
>TRBD2|NA|TRBV27|TRBJ2-7
CASSFSGRGYEQYF
TGTGCCAGCAGTTTTTCAGGGAGGGGCTACGAGCAGTACTTC
>NA|NA|TRBV14|TRBJ2-5
CASSQDGTQYF
TGTGCCAGCAGCCAAGACGGGACCCAGTACTTC
>TRBD2|NA|TRBV5-1|TRBJ2-7
CASSAGVAGARYEQYF
TGCGCCAGCAGCGCCGGGGTAGCGGGAGCTCGGTACGAGCAGTACTTC
>NA|NA|TRBV5-4|TRBJ2-3
CASSQDYRGTDTQYF
TGCGCCAGCAGCCAAGATTACAGGGGCACAGATACGCAGTATTTT
>NA|NA|TRBV15|TRBJ2-3
CATKAETDNTDTQYF
TGTGCCACCAAGGCAGAGACGGACAACACAGATACGCAGTATTTT
>NA|once|TRBV6-1|TRBJ2-5
CASSVTGIETQYF
TGTGCCAGCAGTGTCACGGGGATAGAGACCCAGTACTTC
>NA|NA|TRBV18|TRBJ2-7
CASSGPRGAVYEQYF
TGTGCCAGCTCAGGCCCCAGGGGGGCGGTATACGAGCAGTACTTC
>TRBD1|NA|TRBV25-1|TRBJ1-2
CASSERETGGIVDGYTF
TGTGCCAGCAGTGAACGAGAGACAGGGGGCATAGTTGATGGCTACACCTTC
>NA|NA|TRBV30|TRBJ2-3
CAWSKIAGDTQYF
TGTGCCTGGAGTAAAATAGCAGGGGATACGCAGTATTTT
>TRBD2|NA|TRBV6-4|TRBJ2-1
CASSERAGEGNEQFF
TGTGCCAGCAGTGAGAGAGCGGGAGAGGGCAATGAGCAGTTCTTC
>TRBD1|NA|TRBV5-1|TRBJ2-1
CASSFSGTGHNREQFF
TGCGCCAGCAGCTTCTCCGGGACAGGGCACAACAGGGAGCAGTTCTTC
>NA|few|TRBV28|TRBJ2-7
CASSNYEQYF
TGTGCCAGCAGCAACTACGAGCAGTACTTC
>TRBD2|NA|TRBV6-5|TRBJ2-7
CASSVSGSYTEQYF
TGTGCCAGCAGTGTCAGCGGGAGTTATACCGAGCAGTACTTC
>TRBD1|NA|TRBV19|TRBJ1-4
CASSWGDGQGNEKLFF
TGTGCCAGTAGTTGGGGAGACGGACAGGGTAATGAAAAACTGTTTTTT
>TRBD1|NA|TRBV28|TRBJ1-3
CASSLESHRGYLGNTIYF
TGTGCCAGCAGTTTAGAATCCCACAGGGGATATTTGGGAAACACCATATATTTT
>TRBD1|NA|TRBV19|TRBJ1-5
CASGGDRANQPQHF
TGTGCCAGTGGTGGGGACAGGGCCAATCAGCCCCAGCATTTT
>TRBD1|NA|TRBV11-3|TRBJ2-4
CASSVGQVGDIQYF
TGTGCCAGCAGCGTCGGACAGGTCGGGGACATTCAGTACTTC
>TRBD2|NA|TRBV7-9|TRBJ2-5
CASSAGVIIQETQYF
TGTGCCAGCAGCGCGGGGGTTATAATCCAAGAGACCCAGTACTTC
>NA|once|TRBV11-2|TRBJ2-7
CASSGQSYEQYF
TGTGCCAGCAGCGGACAGAGCTACGAGCAGTACTTC
>TRBD1|NA|TRBV5-1|TRBJ2-1
CASSESGGEGGEQFF
TGCGCCAGCAGCGAGTCAGGGGGCGAAGGTGGTGAGCAGTTCTTC